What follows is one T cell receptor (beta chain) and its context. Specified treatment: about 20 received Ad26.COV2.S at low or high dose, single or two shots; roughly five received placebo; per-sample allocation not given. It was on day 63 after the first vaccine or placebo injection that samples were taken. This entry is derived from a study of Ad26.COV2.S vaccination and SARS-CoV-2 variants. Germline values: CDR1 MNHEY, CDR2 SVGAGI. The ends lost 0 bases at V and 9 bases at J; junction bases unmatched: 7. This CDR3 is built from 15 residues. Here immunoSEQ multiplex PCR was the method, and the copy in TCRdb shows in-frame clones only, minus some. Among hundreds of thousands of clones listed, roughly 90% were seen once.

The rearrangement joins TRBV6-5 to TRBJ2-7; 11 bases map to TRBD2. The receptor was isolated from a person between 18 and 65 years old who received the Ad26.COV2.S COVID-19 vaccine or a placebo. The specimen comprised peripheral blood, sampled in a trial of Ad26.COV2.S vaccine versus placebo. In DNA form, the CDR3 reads TGTGCCAGCAGTTACTCGGCTAGCGGGAGGAACCCGCAGTACTTC. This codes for CASSYSASGRNPQYF.